This T cell receptor (beta chain) was obtained from a study of cytomegalovirus exposure and HLA in healthy donors. Across the study: Roughly 77 million unique TCRs from HLA-typed donors made up an early data release.

A word on this clone: Its antigen is not identified.

General study points: Earlier analysis found most TCR beta V segments productive about 87% or about 30% of the time. The later analysis indicated that the majority of CMV-associated TCR beta chains appeared HLA-restricted.

Though probably carrying unrecorded immune exposures, donors were nominally healthy at sampling. The CDR3 length is 13 residues. Trimming took 6 bases from V and 4 from J; bases not matched to a gene: 4. Germline loops: CDR1 LNHDA, CDR2 SQIVND (reference sequence). Both 60 Vbeta primers and 13 Jbeta primers went into the PCR. Only in-frame clones appear in the TCRdb table, and some are missing; sequencing was by immunoSEQ multiplex PCR. The repertoire holds 110,000 or so clones, with approximately 80% as singletons. Sequenced sample: PBMCs. The V call is TRBV19, the J call TRBJ1-1, with 8 positions matching TRBD1. This clonotype was obtained from a man aged 45-65 years in good health and CMV-seropositive. The CDR3 bases are TGTGCCAGTAGCGCCGACAGGGGCACTGAAGCTTTCTTT. This sequence encodes CASSADRGTEAFF. Looking up the rest from reference TRBV19 and TRBJ1-1 gives the full variable domain: DGGITQSPKYLFRKEGQNVTLSCEQNLNHDAMYWYRQDPGQGLRLIYYSQIVNDFQKGDIAEGYSVSREKKESFPLTVTSAQKNPTAFYLCASSADRGTEAFFGQGTRLTVV.